These 9 T cell receptor beta chains were sequenced from one sample in a study of shared clonotypes between healthy human individuals (dated by TCRdb to 2018 to 2020). The library was prepared using the immunoSEQ multiplex PCR assay. Here the immuneACCESS table is served through TCRdb, limited to in-frame sequences with V and J called. Missing clones are a known gap in these copies; in checked studies unresolved V genes cover under half, and the rest lacks a known reason. In all, the sample holds about 2.4 million clones, and roughly 92% of those were seen once. Together, the top ten hold over 0.12% of the sample. The sequenced material came from naive CD4+ T cells sorted from blood. The sample's cell subset or site, from its label and the paper: CD45RA+ positively selected. These receptors were taken from a man younger than 30 in good health.

The gene calls are TRBV27 and TRBJ1-1, with D maybe TRBD1 (6 bases). Germline CDR1 MNHEY, CDR2 SMNVEV (reference sequence). V gave up 5 bases and J gave up 4 bases, with 11 bases separating them. This CDR3 has 13 residues. CDR3 in amino acids: CASSTRGGTEAFF. In DNA form, the CDR3 reads TGTGCCAGCAGTACCAGGGGAGGCACTGAAGCTTTCTTT.

The chain uses TRBV6-5 and TRBJ1-1; D remains ambiguous. Trimming shortened V by 5 bases and J by 2 bases, and 12 bases separated the two germline ends. The CDR3 length is 14 residues. Germline values: CDR1 MNHEY, CDR2 SVGAGI. CDR3 residues: CASSLDGINTEAFF. CDR3 DNA sequence: TGTGCCAGCAGTCTAGACGGAATTAACACTGAAGCTTTCTTT.

The rearrangement joins TRBV15 to TRBJ1-5; 8 bases fit TRBD1. J was trimmed by 2 bases and V by 0 bases; bases with no gene match: 3. Germline CDR1 is LNHNV and CDR2 is YYDKDF (reference sequence). This CDR3 has 16 amino acids. CDR3 protein: CATSREEQGGNQPQHF. CDR3 DNA sequence: TGTGCCACCAGCAGAGAAGAACAGGGGGGCAATCAGCCCCAGCATTTT. Based on the CDR3 plus reference TRBV15 and TRBJ1-5, the full variable domain is DAMVIQNPRYQVTQFGKPVTLSCSQTLNHNVMYWYQQKSSQAPKLLFHYYDKDFNNEADTPDNFQSRRPNTSFCFLDIRSPGLGDTAMYLCATSREEQGGNQPQHFGDGTRLSIL.

This chain uses TRBV6-6 with TRBJ1-1, with D possibly matching TRBD1 (6 bases). V was cut by 4 bases and J by 5 bases, with 14 bases left in between. The germline V gene encodes CDR1 MNHNY and CDR2 SVGAGI (reference sequence). This CDR3 spans 14 amino acids. The CDR3 DNA sequence: TGTGCCAGCAGTTCCGCCCAGGGGTCTACTGAAGCTTTCTTT. This encodes CASSSAQGSTEAFF.

This chain connects TRBV5-1 to TRBJ2-5; D possibly corresponds to TRBD1 (6 bases). Trimming stripped 1 base from V and 5 bases from J, with 15 bases between. CDR1 is SGHRS, CDR2 YFSETQ, per germline. This CDR3 has 15 residues. The CDR3 nucleotides are TGCGCCAGCAGCTTGACGCAGGGGCCACGGGAGACCCAGTACTTC. It translates to CASSLTQGPRETQYF.

This clone was counted a few times. The V and J genes are TRBV10-3 and TRBJ2-7; TRBD1 aligns across 11 bases. CDR1 and CDR2 from the germline V gene are ENHRY and SYGVKD. The J segment lost 4 bases and the V segment lost 6 bases, leaving 5 bases of the junction unmatched. This CDR3 has 14 residues. The CDR3 DNA reads as TGTGCCATCAGGGGACAGGGGGAAACGTACGAGCAGTACTTC. It specifies CAIRGQGETYEQYF.

J is TRBJ2-5 and V is TRBV11-3, with TRBD2 matching 9 bases. Trimming took 4 bases from V and 2 from J; bases not matched to a gene: 14. Germline loops: CDR1 SGHNT, CDR2 YENEEA. This CDR3 is 18 amino acids long. CDR3 sequence: CASSSGGTSRGLQETQYF. The CDR3 DNA is TGTGCCAGCAGCTCGGGAGGGACTAGCCGGGGGCTGCAAGAGACCCAGTACTTC.

This rearrangement joins TRBV15 to TRBJ1-4; no reliable D call. Germline CDR1 and CDR2: LNHNV and YYDKDF (reference sequence). This CDR3 contains 16 residues. Trimming pared 1 base from V and 8 bases from J, leaving 17 bases between. DNA of the CDR3: TGTGCCACCAGCAGAGGTCCAACCAGTCCTTTGGAAAAACTGTTTTTT. Its protein is CATSRGPTSPLEKLFF.

The chain couples TRBV6-5 to TRBJ1-3, with D unresolved. Germline V CDR1 and CDR2: MNHEY, SVGAGI. The CDR3 length is 15 residues. V shed 8 bases and J shed 1 base, with 15 bases lying between them. The CDR3 DNA sequence: TGTGCCAGCCAGGACCGGAGGCGTTCTGGAAACACCATATATTTT. Amino acid sequence: CASQDRRRSGNTIYF.